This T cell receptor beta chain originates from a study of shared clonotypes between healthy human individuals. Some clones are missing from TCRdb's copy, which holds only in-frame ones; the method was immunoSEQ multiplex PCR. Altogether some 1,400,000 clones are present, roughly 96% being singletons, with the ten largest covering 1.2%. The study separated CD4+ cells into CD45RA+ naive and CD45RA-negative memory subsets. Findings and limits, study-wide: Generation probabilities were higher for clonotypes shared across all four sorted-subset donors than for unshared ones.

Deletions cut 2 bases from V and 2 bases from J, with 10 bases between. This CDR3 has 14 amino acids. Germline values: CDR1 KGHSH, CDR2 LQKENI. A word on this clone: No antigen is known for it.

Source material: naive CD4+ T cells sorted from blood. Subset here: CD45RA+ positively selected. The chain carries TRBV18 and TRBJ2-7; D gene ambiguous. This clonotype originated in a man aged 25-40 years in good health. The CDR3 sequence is CASSPLQDTYEQYF. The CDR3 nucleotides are TGTGCCAGCTCACCATTGCAGGATACCTACGAGCAGTACTTC.